A selection of T cell receptor beta chains follows, all from one sample in a study of cytomegalovirus exposure and HLA in healthy donors. Only in-frame clones appear in the TCRdb table, and some are missing; sequencing was by immunoSEQ multiplex PCR. The repertoire holds 150,000 to 200,000 clones, 70% to 80% seen once, with about 2.1% in the top ten. The sample consisted of PBMCs. The source of these receptors is a woman in her 30s in good health and CMV-seropositive. The conserved cysteine and the conserved F or W are not part of the CDR3 here. The order of the fields is J gene, D gene, V gene, CDR3 protein. The D gene is left open where the match is weak.

TRBJ2-2 NA TRBV6-1 ASSGELANTGELF
TRBJ1-2 NA TRBV19 ASLTRGNYGYT
TRBJ2-7 NA TRBV5-1 ASRGLTYEQY
TRBJ2-7 TRBD2 TRBV19 ASSMPGIRGSSYEQY
TRBJ1-1 NA TRBV6-5 ASSYSPWGGSTEAF
TRBJ1-5 TRBD1 TRBV6-1 ASSEGQGAGQPQH
TRBJ1-2 TRBD1 TRBV13 ASSRDRALGGYT
TRBJ2-2 TRBD1 TRBV6-6 ASKEDRGLAGELF
TRBJ2-2 TRBD2 TRBV7-9 ASSLGGLHTGELF
TRBJ2-3 TRBD2 TRBV10-3 AISAGGNLAGSSTDTQY
TRBJ2-5 NA TRBV6-5 ASNKNGETQY
TRBJ2-7 TRBD2 TRBV27 ASSLASGGSYEQY
TRBJ2-5 NA TRBV6-5 ASSLGQQETQY
TRBJ1-2 NA TRBV30 AWSGDVTGLNGYT
TRBJ1-2 TRBD1 TRBV5-1 ASSLAWTGLTYGYT
TRBJ1-1 NA TRBV7-9 AIGRGNTEAF
TRBJ1-2 NA TRBV19 ASTGTGPYGYT
TRBJ2-1 TRBD1 TRBV6-1 ASRSGQIYNEQF
TRBJ1-2 NA TRBV19 ASKNPVDYNYGYT
TRBJ1-1 NA TRBV29-1 SVAQGRAEAF
TRBJ1-1 TRBD1 TRBV6-5 ASSPRGSTEAF
TRBJ2-7 NA TRBV9 ASSGLPGTQSTYEQY
TRBJ1-2 NA TRBV2 ASRLVGGIGWYGYT
TRBJ2-5 NA TRBV19 ASSYGGNQETQY
TRBJ2-7 NA TRBV4-3 ASSQDGSSYEQY
TRBJ2-7 NA TRBV7-9 ASSQEAPTEQY
TRBJ1-6 NA TRBV5-4 ASSLSRNYNSPLH
TRBJ2-1 TRBD2 TRBV27 ASSSAPPGLGRTDEQF
TRBJ1-2 NA TRBV28 ASSLGQGIYT
TRBJ2-3 NA TRBV15 ATSRVFAGSRGDTQY
TRBJ2-2 TRBD1 TRBV18 ASSPRTGGDTGELF
TRBJ1-4 NA TRBV5-8 ASSFSAARMEKLF
TRBJ1-4 NA TRBV30 AWSFLGHLNEKLF
TRBJ2-7 TRBD1 TRBV5-8 ASLLTGGSGFGQKD
TRBJ1-4 NA TRBV6-5 ASSPNLPTNEKLF
TRBJ1-1 TRBD1 TRBV6-5 ASSLDRAGTEAF
TRBJ2-5 NA TRBV5-1 ASSLLGPETQY
TRBJ1-1 TRBD1 TRBV7-9 ASSTTKAYRGDTEAF
TRBJ2-1 NA TRBV28 ASSLVDWTGQGNEQF
TRBJ1-4 NA TRBV28 ASSLRSFPEKLF
TRBJ2-1 NA TRBV5-6 ASSLGMVLGLLNEQF
TRBJ2-7 TRBD2 TRBV11-3 ASRAWGGSYEQY
TRBJ2-3 TRBD2 TRBV29-1 SVVGGGLGRTDTQY
TRBJ2-7 TRBD2 TRBV5-5 ASSFAGDSSYEQY
TRBJ1-1 NA TRBV7-2 ASSLVGNTEAF
TRBJ1-3 NA TRBV6-5 ASSPRVQGNTIY